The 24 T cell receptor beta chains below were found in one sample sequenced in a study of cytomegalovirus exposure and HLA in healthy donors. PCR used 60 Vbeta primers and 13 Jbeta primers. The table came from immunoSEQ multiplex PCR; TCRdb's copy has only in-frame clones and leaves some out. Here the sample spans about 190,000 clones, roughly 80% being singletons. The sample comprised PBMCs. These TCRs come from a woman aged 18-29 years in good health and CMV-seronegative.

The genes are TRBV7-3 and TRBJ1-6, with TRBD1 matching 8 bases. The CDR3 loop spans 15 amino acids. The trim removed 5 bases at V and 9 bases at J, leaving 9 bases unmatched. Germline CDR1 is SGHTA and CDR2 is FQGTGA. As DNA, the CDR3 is TGTGCCAGCAGCATCGGGACAGGAGAATCTTCACCCCTCCACTTT. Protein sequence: CASSIGTGESSPLHF.

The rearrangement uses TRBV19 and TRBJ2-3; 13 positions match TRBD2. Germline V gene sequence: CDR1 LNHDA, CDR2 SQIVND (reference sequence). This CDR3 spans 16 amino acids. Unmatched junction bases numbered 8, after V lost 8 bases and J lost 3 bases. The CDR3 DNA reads TGTGCCAGTCGATTACTAGCGGGAGGGCCAACAGATACGCAGTATTTT. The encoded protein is CASRLLAGGPTDTQYF.

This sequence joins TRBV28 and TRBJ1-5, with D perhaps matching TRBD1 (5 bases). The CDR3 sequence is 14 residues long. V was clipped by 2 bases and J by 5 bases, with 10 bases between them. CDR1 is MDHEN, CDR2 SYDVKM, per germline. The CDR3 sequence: CASSLGGSDQPQHF. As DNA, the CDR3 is TGTGCCAGCAGTTTAGGGGGGAGTGATCAGCCCCAGCATTTT.

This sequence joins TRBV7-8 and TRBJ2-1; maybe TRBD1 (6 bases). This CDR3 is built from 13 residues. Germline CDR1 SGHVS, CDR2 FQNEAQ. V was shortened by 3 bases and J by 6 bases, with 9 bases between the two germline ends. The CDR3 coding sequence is TGTGCCAGCAGCTTTACAGGGATCAATGAGCAGTTCTTC. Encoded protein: CASSFTGINEQFF.

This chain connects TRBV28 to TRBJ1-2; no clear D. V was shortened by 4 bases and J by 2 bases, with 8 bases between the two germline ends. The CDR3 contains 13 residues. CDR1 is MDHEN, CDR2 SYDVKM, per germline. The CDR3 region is CASSSLLNYGYTF. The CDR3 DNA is TGTGCCAGCAGTTCCCTATTGAACTATGGCTACACCTTC.

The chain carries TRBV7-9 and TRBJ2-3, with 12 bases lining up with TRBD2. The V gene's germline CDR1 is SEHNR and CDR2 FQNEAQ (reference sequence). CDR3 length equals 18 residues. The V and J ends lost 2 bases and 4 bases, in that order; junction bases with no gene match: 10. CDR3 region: CASSLPSTSGSYSDTQYF. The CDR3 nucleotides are TGTGCCAGCAGCTTACCCTCGACTAGCGGGAGTTACTCAGATACGCAGTATTTT.

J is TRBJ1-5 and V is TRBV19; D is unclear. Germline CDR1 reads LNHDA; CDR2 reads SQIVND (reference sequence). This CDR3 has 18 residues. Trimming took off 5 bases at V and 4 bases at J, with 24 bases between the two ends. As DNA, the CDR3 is TGTGCCAGTAGTTTAGGTTTTTCGTTGAGGGCAGTTAATCAGCCCCAGCATTTT. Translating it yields CASSLGFSLRAVNQPQHF. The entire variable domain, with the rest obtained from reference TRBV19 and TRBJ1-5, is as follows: DGGITQSPKYLFRKEGQNVTLSCEQNLNHDAMYWYRQDPGQGLRLIYYSQIVNDFQKGDIAEGYSVSREKKESFPLTVTSAQKNPTAFYLCASSLGFSLRAVNQPQHFGDGTRLSIL.

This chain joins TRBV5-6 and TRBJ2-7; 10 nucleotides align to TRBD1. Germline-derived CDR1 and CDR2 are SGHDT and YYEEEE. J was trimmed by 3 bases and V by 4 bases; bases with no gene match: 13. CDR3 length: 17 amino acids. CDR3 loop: CASSTVASGTGDYEQYF. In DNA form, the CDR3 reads TGTGCCAGCAGCACAGTCGCATCTGGGACAGGGGACTACGAGCAGTACTTC.

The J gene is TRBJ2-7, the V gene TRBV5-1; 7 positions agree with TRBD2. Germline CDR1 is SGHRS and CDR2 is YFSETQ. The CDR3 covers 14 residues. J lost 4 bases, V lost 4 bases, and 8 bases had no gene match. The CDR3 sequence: CASSNPGGGYEQYF. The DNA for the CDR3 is TGCGCCAGCAGCAACCCGGGGGGTGGGTACGAGCAGTACTTC.

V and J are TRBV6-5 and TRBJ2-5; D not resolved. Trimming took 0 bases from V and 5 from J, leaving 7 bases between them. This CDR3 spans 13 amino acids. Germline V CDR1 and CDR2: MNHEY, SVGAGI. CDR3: CASSYSLRETQYF. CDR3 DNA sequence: TGTGCCAGCAGTTACTCATTGAGGGAGACCCAGTACTTC.

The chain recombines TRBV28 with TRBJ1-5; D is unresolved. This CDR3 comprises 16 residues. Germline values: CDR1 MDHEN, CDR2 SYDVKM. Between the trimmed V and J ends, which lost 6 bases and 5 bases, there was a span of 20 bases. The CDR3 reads CASSPLSLITYQPQHF. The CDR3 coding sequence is TGTGCCAGCAGCCCACTGTCCTTGATTACCTATCAGCCCCAGCATTTT. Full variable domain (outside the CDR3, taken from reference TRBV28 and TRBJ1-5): DVKVTQSSRYLVKRTGEKVFLECVQDMDHENMFWYRQDPGLGLRLIYFSYDVKMKEKGDIPEGYSVSREKKERFSLILESASTNQTSMYLCASSPLSLITYQPQHFGDGTRLSIL.

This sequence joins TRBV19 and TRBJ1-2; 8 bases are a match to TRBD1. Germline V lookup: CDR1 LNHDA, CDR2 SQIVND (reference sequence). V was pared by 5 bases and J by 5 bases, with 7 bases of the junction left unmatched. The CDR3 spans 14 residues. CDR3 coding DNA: TGTGCCAGTAGTCCTCGGACAGGGAGTTATGGCTACACCTTC. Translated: CASSPRTGSYGYTF.

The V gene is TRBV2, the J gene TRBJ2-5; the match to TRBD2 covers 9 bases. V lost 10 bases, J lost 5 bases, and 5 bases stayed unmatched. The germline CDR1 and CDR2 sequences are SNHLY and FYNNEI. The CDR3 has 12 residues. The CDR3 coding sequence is TGTGCCAATAGCGGGAGAAAGGAGACCCAGTACTTC. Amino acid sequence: CANSGRKETQYF. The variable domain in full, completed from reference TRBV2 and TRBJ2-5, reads EPEVTQTPSHQVTQMGQEVILRCVPISNHLYFYWYRQILGQKVEFLVSFYNNEISEKSEIFDDQFSVERPDGSNFTLKIRSTKLEDSAMYFCANSGRKETQYFGPGTRLLVL.

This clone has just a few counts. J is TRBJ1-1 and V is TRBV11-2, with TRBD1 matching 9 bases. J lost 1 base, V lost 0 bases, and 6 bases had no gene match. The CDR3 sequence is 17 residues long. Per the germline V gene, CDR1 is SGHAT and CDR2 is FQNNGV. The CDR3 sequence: CASSLDRGQGGNTEAFF. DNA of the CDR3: TGTGCCAGCAGCTTAGACCGGGGACAGGGAGGGAACACTGAAGCTTTCTTT.

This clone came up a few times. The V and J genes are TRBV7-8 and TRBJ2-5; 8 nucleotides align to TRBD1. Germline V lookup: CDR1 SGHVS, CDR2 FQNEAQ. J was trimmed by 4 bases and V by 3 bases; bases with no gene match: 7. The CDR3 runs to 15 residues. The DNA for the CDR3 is TGTGCCAGCAGCTTGGCCGGGACAGGCGGAGAGACCCAGTACTTC. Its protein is CASSLAGTGGETQYF.

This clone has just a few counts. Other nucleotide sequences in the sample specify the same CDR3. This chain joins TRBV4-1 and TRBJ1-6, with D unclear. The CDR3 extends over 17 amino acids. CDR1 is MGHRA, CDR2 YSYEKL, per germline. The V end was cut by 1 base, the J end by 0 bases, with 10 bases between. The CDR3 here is CASSQGGGSSYNSPLHF. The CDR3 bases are TGCGCCAGCAGCCAAGGGGGAGGGAGCTCCTATAATTCACCCCTCCACTTT.

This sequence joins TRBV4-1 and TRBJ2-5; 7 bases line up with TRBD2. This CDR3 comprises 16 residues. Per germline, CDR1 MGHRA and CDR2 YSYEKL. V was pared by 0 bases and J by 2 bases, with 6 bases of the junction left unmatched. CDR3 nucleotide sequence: TGCGCCAGCAGCCAAGATCGGAGAGCGGGGCAAGAGACCCAGTACTTC. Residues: CASSQDRRAGQETQYF.

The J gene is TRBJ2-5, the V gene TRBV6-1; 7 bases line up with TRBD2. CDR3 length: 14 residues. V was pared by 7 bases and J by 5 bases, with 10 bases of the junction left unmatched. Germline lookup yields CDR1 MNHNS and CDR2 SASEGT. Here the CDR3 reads CASMRSSGWETQYF. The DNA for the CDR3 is TGTGCCAGCATGCGTTCTAGCGGATGGGAGACCCAGTACTTC.

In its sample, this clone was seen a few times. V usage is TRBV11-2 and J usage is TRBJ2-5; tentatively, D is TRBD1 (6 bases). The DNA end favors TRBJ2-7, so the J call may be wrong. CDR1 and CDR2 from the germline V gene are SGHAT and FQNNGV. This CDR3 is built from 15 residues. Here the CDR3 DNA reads TGTGCCAGCAGCTTAGATTCAACAGGGATCTACGAGCAGTACTTC. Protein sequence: CASSLDSTGIYEQYF.

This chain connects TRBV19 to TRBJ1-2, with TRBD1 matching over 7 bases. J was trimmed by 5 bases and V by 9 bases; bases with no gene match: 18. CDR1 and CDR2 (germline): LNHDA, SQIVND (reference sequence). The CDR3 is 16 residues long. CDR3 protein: CASTHDFRQGKYGYTF. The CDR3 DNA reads TGTGCCAGCACCCACGACTTCAGACAGGGCAAGTATGGCTACACCTTC.

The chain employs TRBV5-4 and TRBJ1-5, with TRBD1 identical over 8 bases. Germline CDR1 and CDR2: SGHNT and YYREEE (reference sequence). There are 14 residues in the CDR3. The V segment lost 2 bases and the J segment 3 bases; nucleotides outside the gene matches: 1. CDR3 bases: TGTGCCAGCAGCTTACAGGGGGTCAATCAGCCCCAGCATTTT. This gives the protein CASSLQGVNQPQHF. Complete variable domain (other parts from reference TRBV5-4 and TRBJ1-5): ETGVTQSPTHLIKTRGQQVTLRCSSQSGHNTVSWYQQALGQGPQFIFQYYREEENGRGNFPPRFSGLQFPNYSSELNVNALELDDSALYLCASSLQGVNQPQHFGDGTRLSIL.

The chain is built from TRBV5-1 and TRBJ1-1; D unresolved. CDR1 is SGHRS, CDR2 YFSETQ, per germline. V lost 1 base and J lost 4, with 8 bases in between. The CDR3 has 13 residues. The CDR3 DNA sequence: TGCGCCAGCAGCTTGAATAGTGGCACTGAAGCTTTCTTT. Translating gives CASSLNSGTEAFF. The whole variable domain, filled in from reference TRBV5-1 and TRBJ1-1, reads KAGVTQTPRYLIKTRGQQVTLSCSPISGHRSVSWYQQTPGQGLQFLFEYFSETQRNKGNFPGRFSGRQFSNSRSEMNVSTLELGDSALYLCASSLNSGTEAFFGQGTRLTVV.

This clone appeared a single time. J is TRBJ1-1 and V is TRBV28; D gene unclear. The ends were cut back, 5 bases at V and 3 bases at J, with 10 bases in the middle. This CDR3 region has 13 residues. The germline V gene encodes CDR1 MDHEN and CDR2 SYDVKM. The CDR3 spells CASSQNVDTEAFF. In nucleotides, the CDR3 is TGTGCCAGCAGTCAAAATGTAGACACTGAAGCTTTCTTT.

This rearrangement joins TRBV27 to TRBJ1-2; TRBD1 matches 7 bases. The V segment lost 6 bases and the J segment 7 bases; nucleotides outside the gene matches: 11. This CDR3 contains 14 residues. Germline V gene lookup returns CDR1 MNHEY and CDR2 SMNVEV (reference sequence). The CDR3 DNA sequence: TGTGCCAGCAGATCGACAGGGAATGGGTTTGGCTACACCTTC. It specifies CASRSTGNGFGYTF.